This T cell receptor beta chain was sequenced during a study of blood T cell repertoires in COVID-19. This clone was recorded a few times. Measured with immunoSEQ multiplex PCR; TCRdb has only the in-frame clones, and not every one. The sample lists around 70,000 clones, 75% to 85% occurring once. The CDR3 is 16 amino acids. Trimming removed 1 base from V and 5 bases from J; junction bases left unmatched: 10. Germline values: CDR1 MGHRA, CDR2 YSYEKL. The sequencing sample was made of peripheral blood. The V gene is TRBV4-1, the J gene TRBJ2-7, with TRBD1 matching over 8 bases. The sequence came from a man older than 75 with acute or convalescent COVID-19. This CDR3 is CASSQVGRGHRDEQYF. The CDR3 DNA is TGCGCCAGCAGCCAAGTTGGCAGGGGGCATCGGGACGAGCAGTACTTC.